This TCR beta chain was identified during a study of cytomegalovirus exposure and HLA in healthy donors. Study-wide findings and caveats: Later analysis reportedly placed an Asian-associated ancestry cluster below the approximately 730-donor mean in N-insertions.

Unmatched junction bases numbered 5, after V lost 1 base and J lost 1 base. Germline-derived CDR1 and CDR2 are MNHNS and SASEGT. This CDR3 spans 17 amino acids. The study ran its PCR with 60 Vbeta and 13 Jbeta primers. Using immunoSEQ multiplex PCR, the repertoire was profiled, and TCRdb retains in-frame clones only, with some absent. This sample has roughly 150,000 clones, with 77% found just once. Of note for this clone: Antigen specificity is unknown.

Likely unrecorded immune exposures existed in these nominally healthy donors. This sequence originates from a male donor in good health and CMV-seronegative. This chain uses TRBV6-1 with TRBJ1-5; TRBD1 aligns across 9 bases. Sequenced sample: PBMCs. CDR3 sequence: CASSEGRDRASNQPQHF. The CDR3 DNA sequence: TGTGCCAGCAGTGAAGGGCGGGACAGGGCGAGCAATCAGCCCCAGCATTTT.